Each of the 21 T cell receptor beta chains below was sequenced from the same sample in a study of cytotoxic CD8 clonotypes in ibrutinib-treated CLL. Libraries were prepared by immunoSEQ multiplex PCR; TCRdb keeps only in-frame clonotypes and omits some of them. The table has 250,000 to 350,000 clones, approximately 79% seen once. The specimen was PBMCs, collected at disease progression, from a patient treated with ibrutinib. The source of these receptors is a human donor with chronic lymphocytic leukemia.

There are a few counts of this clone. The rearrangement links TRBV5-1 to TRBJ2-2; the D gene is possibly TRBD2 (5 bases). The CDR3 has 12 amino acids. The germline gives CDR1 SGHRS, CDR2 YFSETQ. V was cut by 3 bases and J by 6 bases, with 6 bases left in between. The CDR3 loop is CASSYGAGELFF. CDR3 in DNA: TGCGCCAGCAGCTACGGGGCCGGGGAGCTGTTTTTT.

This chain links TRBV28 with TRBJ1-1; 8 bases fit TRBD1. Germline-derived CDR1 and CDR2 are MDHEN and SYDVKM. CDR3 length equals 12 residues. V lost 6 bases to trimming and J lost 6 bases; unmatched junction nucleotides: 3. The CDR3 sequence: CASRSTGAEAFF. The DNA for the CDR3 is TGTGCCAGCAGGTCGACAGGGGCTGAAGCTTTCTTT. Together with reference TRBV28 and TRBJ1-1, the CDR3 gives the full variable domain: DVKVTQSSRYLVKRTGEKVFLECVQDMDHENMFWYRQDPGLGLRLIYFSYDVKMKEKGDIPEGYSVSREKKERFSLILESASTNQTSMYLCASRSTGAEAFFGQGTRLTVV.

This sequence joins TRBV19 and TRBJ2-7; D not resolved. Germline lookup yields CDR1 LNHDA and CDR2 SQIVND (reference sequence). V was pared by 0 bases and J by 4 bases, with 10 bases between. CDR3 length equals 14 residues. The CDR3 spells CASSIDGKAYEQYF. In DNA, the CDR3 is TGTGCCAGTAGTATAGATGGGAAAGCGTACGAGCAGTACTTC.

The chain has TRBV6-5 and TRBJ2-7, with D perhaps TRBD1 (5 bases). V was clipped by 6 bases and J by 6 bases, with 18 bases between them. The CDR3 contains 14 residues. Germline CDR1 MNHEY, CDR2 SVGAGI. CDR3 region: CASRTHGARAEQYF. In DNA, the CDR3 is TGTGCCAGCAGAACCCATGGGGCCAGGGCCGAGCAGTACTTC.

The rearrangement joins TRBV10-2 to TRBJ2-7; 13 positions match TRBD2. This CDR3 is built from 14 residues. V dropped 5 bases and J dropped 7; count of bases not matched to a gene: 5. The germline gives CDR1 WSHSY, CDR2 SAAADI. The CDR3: CASSLLAGGLEQYF. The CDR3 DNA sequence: TGCGCCAGCAGTTTACTAGCGGGGGGGCTTGAGCAGTACTTC.

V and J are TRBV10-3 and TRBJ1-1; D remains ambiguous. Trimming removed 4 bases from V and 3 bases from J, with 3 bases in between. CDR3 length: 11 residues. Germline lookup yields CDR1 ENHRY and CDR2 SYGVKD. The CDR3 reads CAISADTEAFF. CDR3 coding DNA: TGTGCCATCAGTGCGGACACTGAAGCTTTCTTT.

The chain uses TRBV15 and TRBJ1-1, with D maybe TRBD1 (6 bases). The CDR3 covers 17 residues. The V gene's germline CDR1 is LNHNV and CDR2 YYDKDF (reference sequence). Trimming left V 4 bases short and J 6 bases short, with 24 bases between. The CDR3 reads CATSTKFGQRSGAEAFF. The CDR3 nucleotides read TGTGCCACCAGCACCAAATTTGGACAGAGAAGTGGGGCTGAAGCTTTCTTT.

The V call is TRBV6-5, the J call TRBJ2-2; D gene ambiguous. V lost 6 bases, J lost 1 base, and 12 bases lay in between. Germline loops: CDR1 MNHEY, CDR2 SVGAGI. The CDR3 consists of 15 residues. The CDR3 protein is CASRRVDLNTGELFF. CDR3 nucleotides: TGTGCCAGCAGACGGGTCGACCTGAACACCGGGGAGCTGTTTTTT.

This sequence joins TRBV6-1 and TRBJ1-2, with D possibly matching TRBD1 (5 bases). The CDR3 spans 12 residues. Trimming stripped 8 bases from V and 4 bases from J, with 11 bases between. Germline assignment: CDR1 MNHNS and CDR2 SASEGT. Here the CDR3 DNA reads TGTGCCAGCCACAGGATCCTCTATGGCTACACCTTC. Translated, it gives CASHRILYGYTF.

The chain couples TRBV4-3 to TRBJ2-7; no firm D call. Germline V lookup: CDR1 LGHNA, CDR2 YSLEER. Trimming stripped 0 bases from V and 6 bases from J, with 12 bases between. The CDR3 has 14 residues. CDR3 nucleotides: TGCGCCAGCAGCCAAGATCGAAACCGGGTCGAGCAGTACTTC. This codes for CASSQDRNRVEQYF.

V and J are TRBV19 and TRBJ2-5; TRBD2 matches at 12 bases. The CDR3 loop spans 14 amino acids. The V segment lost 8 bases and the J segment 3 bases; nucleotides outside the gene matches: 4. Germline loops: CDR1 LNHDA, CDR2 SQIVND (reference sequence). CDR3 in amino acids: CASARLAGEETQYF. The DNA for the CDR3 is TGTGCCAGTGCGCGACTAGCGGGGGAAGAGACCCAGTACTTC.

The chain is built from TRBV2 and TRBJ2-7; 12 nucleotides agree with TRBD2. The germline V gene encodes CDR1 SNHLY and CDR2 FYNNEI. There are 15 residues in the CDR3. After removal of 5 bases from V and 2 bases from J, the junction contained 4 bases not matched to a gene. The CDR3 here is CASSPRTSGAYEQYF. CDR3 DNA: TGTGCCAGCAGTCCGAGGACTAGCGGGGCCTACGAGCAGTACTTC.

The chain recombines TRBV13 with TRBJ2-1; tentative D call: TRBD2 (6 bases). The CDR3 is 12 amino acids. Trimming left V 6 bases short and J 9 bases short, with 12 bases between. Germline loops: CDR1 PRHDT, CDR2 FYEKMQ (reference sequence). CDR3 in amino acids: CASSPLSGEQFF. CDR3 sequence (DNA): TGTGCCAGCAGTCCACTTAGCGGTGAGCAGTTCTTC.

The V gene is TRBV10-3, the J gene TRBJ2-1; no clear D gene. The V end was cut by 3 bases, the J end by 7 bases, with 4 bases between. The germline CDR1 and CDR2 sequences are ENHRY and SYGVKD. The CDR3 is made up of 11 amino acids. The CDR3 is CAISDRNEQFF. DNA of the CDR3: TGTGCCATCAGTGACAGAAATGAGCAGTTCTTC.

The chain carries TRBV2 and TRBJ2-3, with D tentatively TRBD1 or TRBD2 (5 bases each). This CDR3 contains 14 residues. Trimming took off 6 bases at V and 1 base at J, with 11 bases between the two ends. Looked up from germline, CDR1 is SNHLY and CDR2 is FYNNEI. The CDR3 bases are TGTGCCAGCAGAGGGACGCCTGGCACAGATACGCAGTATTTT. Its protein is CASRGTPGTDTQYF. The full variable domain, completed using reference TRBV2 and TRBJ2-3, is EPEVTQTPSHQVTQMGQEVILRCVPISNHLYFYWYRQILGQKVEFLVSFYNNEISEKSEIFDDQFSVERPDGSNFTLKIRSTKLEDSAMYFCASRGTPGTDTQYFGPGTRLTVL.

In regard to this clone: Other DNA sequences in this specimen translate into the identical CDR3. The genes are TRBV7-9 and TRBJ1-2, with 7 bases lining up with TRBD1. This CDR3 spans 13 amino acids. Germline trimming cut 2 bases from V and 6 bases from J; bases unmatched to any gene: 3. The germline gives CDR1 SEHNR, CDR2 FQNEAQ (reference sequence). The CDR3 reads CASSLLQGDGYTF. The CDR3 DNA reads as TGTGCCAGCAGCTTACTCCAGGGGGATGGCTACACCTTC. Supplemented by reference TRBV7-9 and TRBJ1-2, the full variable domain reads DTGVSQNPRHKITKRGQNVTFRCDPISEHNRLYWYRQTLGQGPEFLTYFQNEAQLEKSRLLSDRFSAERPKGSFSTLEIQRTEQGDSAMYLCASSLLQGDGYTFGSGTRLTVV.

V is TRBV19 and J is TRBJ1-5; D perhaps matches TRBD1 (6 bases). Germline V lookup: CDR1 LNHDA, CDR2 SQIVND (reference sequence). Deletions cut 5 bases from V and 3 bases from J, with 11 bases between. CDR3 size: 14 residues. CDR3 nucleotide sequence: TGTGCCAGTAGTTCAGGACAGTTCAATCAGCCCCAGCATTTT. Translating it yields CASSSGQFNQPQHF.

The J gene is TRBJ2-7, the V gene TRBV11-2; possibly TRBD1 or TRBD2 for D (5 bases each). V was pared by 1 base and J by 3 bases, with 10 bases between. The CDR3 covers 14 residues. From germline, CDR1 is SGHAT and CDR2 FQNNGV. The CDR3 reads CASSLGGDDYEQYF. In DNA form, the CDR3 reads TGTGCCAGCAGCTTAGGAGGGGACGACTACGAGCAGTACTTC.

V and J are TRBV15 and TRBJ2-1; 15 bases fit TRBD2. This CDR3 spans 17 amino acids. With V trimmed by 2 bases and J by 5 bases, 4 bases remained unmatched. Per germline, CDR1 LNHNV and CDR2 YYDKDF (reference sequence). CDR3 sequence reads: CATSRKWTSGGDNEQFF. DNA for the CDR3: TGTGCCACCAGCAGAAAATGGACTAGCGGGGGGGACAATGAGCAGTTCTTC.

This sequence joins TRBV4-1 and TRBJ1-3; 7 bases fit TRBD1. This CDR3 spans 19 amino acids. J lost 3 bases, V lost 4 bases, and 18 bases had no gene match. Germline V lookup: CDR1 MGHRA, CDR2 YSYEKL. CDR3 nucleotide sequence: TGCGCCAGCAGCCCCTACCCAGTGGACAGGTACGGGGGTGGAAACACCATATATTTT. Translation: CASSPYPVDRYGGGNTIYF.

The CDR3 DNA sequence: TGTGCCAGCAGCCATACCGGGACAGGGTCAGGAGGCTACACCTTC. Protein product: CASSHTGTGSGGYTF. The V call is TRBV6-6, the J call TRBJ1-2, with 9 bases aligning to TRBD1. CDR1 is MNHNY and CDR2 is SVGAGI in the germline V gene (reference sequence). J was trimmed by 8 bases and V by 6 bases; bases with no gene match: 13. The length of the CDR3 is 15 residues.